This T cell receptor (beta chain) comes out of a study of naive and memory T cell subsets. This CDR3 has 16 amino acids. V was cut by 0 bases and J by 1 base, with 9 bases left in between. Germline CDR1 reads LGHNA; CDR2 reads YSLEER. This clonotype was seen ten or more times. Both TRBC1 and TRBC2 were covered by a beta constant-region primer of two equimolar oligonucleotides. TCRdb reprocessed the UMI-ligation and nested PCR reads via MiXCR and lists one record per CDR3 protein. The sample includes tens of thousands of distinct CDR3 sequences, more than 6.5% of them seen just once. This chain links TRBV4-3 with TRBJ2-2; tentatively, D is TRBD2 (5 bases). The sample comprised central memory CD4+ T cells from blood. This sequence originates from a human donor in good health. The CDR3 DNA is TGCGCCAGCAGCCAAGAGAGTAGCGTGAACACCGGGGAGCTGTTTTTT. Its protein is CASSQESSVNTGELFF.